These 15 T cell receptor beta chains came from one sample sequenced in a study of shared clonotypes between healthy human individuals. The repertoire was sequenced with immunoSEQ multiplex PCR; TCRdb's copy has only in-frame clones and lacks some. The repertoire includes about 530,000 clones, 90% to 96% of them detected once, and approximately 0.06% sits in the top ten. Sequences were obtained from naive CD4+ T cells sorted from blood. Documented subset: CD45RA+ positively selected. The receptors were sampled from a woman in her 30s in good health.

The chain joins TRBV6-4 to TRBJ1-1; D not certain. The length of the CDR3 is 15 residues. Germline V gene data show CDR1 as MRHNA and CDR2 as SNTAGT. V dropped 2 bases and J dropped 1 base, with 11 bases sitting between them. The CDR3 bases are TGTGCCAGCAGTGACACCCGGCGCGGGAACACTGAAGCTTTCTTT. Translation: CASSDTRRGNTEAFF.

The chain couples TRBV6-5 to TRBJ2-7; TRBD2 agrees at 10 bases. The V segment lost 4 bases and the J segment 3 bases; nucleotides outside the gene matches: 6. This CDR3 is 15 amino acids long. Germline V gene sequence: CDR1 MNHEY, CDR2 SVGAGI. The CDR3 bases are TGTGCCAGCAGTTCCGAGGTAGCGGGAGGCTACGAGCAGTACTTC. This sequence encodes CASSSEVAGGYEQYF.

CDR3 bases: TGTGCCAGCAGTTCCATACTCTCTGGAAACACCATATATTTT. Translated, it gives CASSSILSGNTIYF. The chain uses TRBV6-5 and TRBJ1-3; D gene uncertain. Trimming took off 4 bases at V and 0 bases at J, with 7 bases between the two ends. The CDR3 is 14 residues long. From germline, CDR1 is MNHEY and CDR2 SVGAGI.

In DNA, the CDR3 is TGTGCCAGCAGCCCAAGAGGGACAGGGGGAAATAATTCACCCCTCCACTTT. Translated, it gives CASSPRGTGGNNSPLHF. This sequence joins TRBV4-2 and TRBJ1-6; 11 nucleotides match TRBD1. The CDR3 is 17 amino acids. The germline gives CDR1 LGHNA, CDR2 YNFKEQ. J lost 5 bases, V lost 4 bases, and 7 bases had no gene match.

The chain has TRBV2 and TRBJ1-5; 7 bases are shared with TRBD1. The V gene's germline CDR1 is SNHLY and CDR2 FYNNEI. CDR3 length: 14 residues. J was trimmed by 3 bases and V by 7 bases; bases with no gene match: 6. The CDR3 loop reads CASTRQGSNQPQHF. The CDR3 bases are TGTGCCAGCACCCGACAGGGATCCAATCAGCCCCAGCATTTT.

The chain is built from TRBV13 and TRBJ2-2; D is possibly TRBD2 (6 bases). The V end was cut by 2 bases, the J end by 1 base, with 11 bases between. In germline, CDR1 is PRHDT, CDR2 FYEKMQ (reference sequence). CDR3 length equals 16 residues. CDR3 region: CASSLRRDVNTGELFF. The CDR3 DNA sequence: TGTGCCAGCAGCTTAAGGCGGGACGTGAACACCGGGGAGCTGTTTTTT.

The CDR3 region is CASSPRLAGDSEQYF. CDR3 nucleotides: TGTGCCAGCTCACCAAGGCTAGCGGGAGACTCCGAGCAGTACTTC. The chain is built from TRBV18 and TRBJ2-5; 10 bases agree with TRBD2. The end of the DNA is better explained by TRBJ2-7, so the J call may be wrong. The CDR3 extends over 15 amino acids. Germline CDR1 KGHSH, CDR2 LQKENI.

V is TRBV5-1 and J is TRBJ2-5, with D tentatively TRBD1 or TRBD2 (5 bases each). V was pared by 1 base and J by 5 bases, with 6 bases between. The V gene's germline CDR1 is SGHRS and CDR2 YFSETQ. The CDR3 extends over 12 amino acids. The CDR3 coding sequence is TGCGCCAGCAGCTTGTGGGGGGAGACCCAGTACTTC. Its translation is CASSLWGETQYF.

This clone was seen only once. The V call is TRBV2, the J call TRBJ1-4, with a weak D call TRBD1 (5 bases). The V and J ends lost 1 base and 7 bases respectively, with 10 bases between them. This CDR3 has 14 amino acids. CDR1 SNHLY and CDR2 FYNNEI come from the germline V gene. CDR3 sequence: CASSEGGGIEKLFF. CDR3 sequence (DNA): TGTGCCAGCAGTGAAGGCGGGGGAATTGAAAAACTGTTTTTT.

The chain joins TRBV11-2 to TRBJ2-7; D not certain. Germline V gene sequence: CDR1 SGHAT, CDR2 FQNNGV. Trimming pared 5 bases from V and 0 bases from J, leaving 20 bases between. The CDR3 has 17 amino acids. This CDR3 is CASSPLHGDASSYEQYF. Here the CDR3 DNA reads TGTGCCAGCAGCCCATTACACGGAGATGCTAGCTCCTACGAGCAGTACTTC.

The CDR3 DNA reads as TGCAGCGGGACAGGGGCCCCTGGAAACACCATATATTTT. Protein sequence: CSGTGAPGNTIYF. The rearrangement links TRBV29-1 to TRBJ1-3; 9 bases map to TRBD1. There are 13 residues in the CDR3. Per the germline V gene, CDR1 is SQVTM and CDR2 is ANQGSEA. J gave up 2 bases and V 7 bases, and 3 bases lay outside the gene matches.

The CDR3 sequence is CAISESKGRQSLSHNEQFF. The CDR3 bases are TGTGCCATCAGTGAGTCGAAGGGGCGTCAAAGCCTGTCCCACAATGAGCAGTTCTTC. This chain joins TRBV10-3 and TRBJ2-1; D possibly corresponds to TRBD1 (5 bases). Trimming removed 0 bases from V and 5 bases from J, with 23 bases in between. This CDR3 has 19 residues. Germline V gene lookup returns CDR1 ENHRY and CDR2 SYGVKD.

The chain links TRBV30 to TRBJ1-2, with TRBD1 matching over 7 bases. In germline, CDR1 is GTSNPN, CDR2 SVGIG (reference sequence). CDR3 length equals 13 residues. The V gene end was trimmed by 3 bases and the J gene end by 4 bases; junction bases not matched to a gene: 5. DNA of the CDR3: TGTGCCTGGAGAAGACAGGGAGGCTATGGCTACACCTTC. Translation: CAWRRQGGYGYTF.

The V call is TRBV7-2, the J call TRBJ2-3, with 14 bases lining up with TRBD2. CDR1 SGHTA and CDR2 FQGNSA come from the germline V gene. The V gene end was trimmed by 1 base and the J gene end by 7 bases; junction bases not matched to a gene: 13. The length of the CDR3 is 19 residues. The CDR3 sequence is CASSLGESRLAGGRHTQYF. The CDR3 nucleotides read TGTGCCAGCAGCTTAGGGGAGTCTCGACTAGCGGGAGGGCGGCATACGCAGTATTTT.

This clone was seen a single time. This chain joins TRBV7-9 and TRBJ1-6, with D possibly being TRBD1 (6 bases). The CDR3 extends over 15 amino acids. The germline V gene has CDR1 SEHNR and CDR2 FQNEAQ (reference sequence). V lost 2 bases and J lost 5, with 10 bases in between. CDR3 amino acids: CASSLRQGHNSPLHF. The CDR3 coding sequence is TGTGCCAGCAGCTTACGGCAGGGGCATAATTCACCCCTCCACTTT.